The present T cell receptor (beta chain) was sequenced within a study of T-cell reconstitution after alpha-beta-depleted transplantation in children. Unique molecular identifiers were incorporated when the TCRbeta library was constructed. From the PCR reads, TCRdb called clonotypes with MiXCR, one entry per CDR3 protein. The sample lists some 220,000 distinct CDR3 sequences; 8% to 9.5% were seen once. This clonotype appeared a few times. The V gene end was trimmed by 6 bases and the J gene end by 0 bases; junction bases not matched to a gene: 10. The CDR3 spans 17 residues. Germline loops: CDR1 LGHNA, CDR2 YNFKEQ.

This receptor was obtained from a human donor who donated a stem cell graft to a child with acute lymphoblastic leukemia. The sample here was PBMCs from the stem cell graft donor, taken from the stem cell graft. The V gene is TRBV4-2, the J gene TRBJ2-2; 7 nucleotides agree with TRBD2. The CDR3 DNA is TGTGCCAGCAGGGGGCTGGGGGGGGGGACGAACACCGGGGAGCTGTTTTTT. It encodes CASRGLGGGTNTGELFF.